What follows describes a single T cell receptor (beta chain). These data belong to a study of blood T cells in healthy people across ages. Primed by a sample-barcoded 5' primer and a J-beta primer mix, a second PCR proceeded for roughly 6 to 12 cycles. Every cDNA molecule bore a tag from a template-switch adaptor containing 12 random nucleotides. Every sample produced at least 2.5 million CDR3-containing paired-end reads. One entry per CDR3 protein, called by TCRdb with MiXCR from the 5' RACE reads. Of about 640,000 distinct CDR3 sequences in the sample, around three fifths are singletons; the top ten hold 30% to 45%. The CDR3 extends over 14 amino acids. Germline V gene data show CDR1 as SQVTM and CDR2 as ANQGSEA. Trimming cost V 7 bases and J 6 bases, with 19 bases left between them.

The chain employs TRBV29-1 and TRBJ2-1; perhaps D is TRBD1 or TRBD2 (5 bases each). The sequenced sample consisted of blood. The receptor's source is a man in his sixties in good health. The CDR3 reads CSATPEGYSNEQFF. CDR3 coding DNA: TGCAGCGCAACCCCTGAGGGGTACAGCAATGAGCAGTTCTTC.